This TCR beta chain was documented in a study of blood T cell repertoires in COVID-19. As for the study in general: Samples taken during acute and convalescent COVID-19 were collected in the United States, Italy and Spain.

Clones were read by immunoSEQ multiplex PCR, and TCRdb kept only the in-frame ones, dropping some. The table includes a few hundred thousand clones, roughly 90% detected once. This CDR3 is built from 14 residues. CDR1 is SNHLY and CDR2 is FYNNEI in the germline V gene. V dropped 6 bases and J dropped 6; count of bases not matched to a gene: 8. The sequence derives from a woman aged 55 to 70 with COVID-19, enrolled during active disease. The J gene is TRBJ2-5, the V gene TRBV2, with 9 bases aligning to TRBD1. The sample taken for sequencing was peripheral blood. CDR3 coding DNA: TGTGCCAGCAGCGGACAGGGGAAGATCAAGACCCAGTACTTC. This sequence encodes CASSGQGKIKTQYF.